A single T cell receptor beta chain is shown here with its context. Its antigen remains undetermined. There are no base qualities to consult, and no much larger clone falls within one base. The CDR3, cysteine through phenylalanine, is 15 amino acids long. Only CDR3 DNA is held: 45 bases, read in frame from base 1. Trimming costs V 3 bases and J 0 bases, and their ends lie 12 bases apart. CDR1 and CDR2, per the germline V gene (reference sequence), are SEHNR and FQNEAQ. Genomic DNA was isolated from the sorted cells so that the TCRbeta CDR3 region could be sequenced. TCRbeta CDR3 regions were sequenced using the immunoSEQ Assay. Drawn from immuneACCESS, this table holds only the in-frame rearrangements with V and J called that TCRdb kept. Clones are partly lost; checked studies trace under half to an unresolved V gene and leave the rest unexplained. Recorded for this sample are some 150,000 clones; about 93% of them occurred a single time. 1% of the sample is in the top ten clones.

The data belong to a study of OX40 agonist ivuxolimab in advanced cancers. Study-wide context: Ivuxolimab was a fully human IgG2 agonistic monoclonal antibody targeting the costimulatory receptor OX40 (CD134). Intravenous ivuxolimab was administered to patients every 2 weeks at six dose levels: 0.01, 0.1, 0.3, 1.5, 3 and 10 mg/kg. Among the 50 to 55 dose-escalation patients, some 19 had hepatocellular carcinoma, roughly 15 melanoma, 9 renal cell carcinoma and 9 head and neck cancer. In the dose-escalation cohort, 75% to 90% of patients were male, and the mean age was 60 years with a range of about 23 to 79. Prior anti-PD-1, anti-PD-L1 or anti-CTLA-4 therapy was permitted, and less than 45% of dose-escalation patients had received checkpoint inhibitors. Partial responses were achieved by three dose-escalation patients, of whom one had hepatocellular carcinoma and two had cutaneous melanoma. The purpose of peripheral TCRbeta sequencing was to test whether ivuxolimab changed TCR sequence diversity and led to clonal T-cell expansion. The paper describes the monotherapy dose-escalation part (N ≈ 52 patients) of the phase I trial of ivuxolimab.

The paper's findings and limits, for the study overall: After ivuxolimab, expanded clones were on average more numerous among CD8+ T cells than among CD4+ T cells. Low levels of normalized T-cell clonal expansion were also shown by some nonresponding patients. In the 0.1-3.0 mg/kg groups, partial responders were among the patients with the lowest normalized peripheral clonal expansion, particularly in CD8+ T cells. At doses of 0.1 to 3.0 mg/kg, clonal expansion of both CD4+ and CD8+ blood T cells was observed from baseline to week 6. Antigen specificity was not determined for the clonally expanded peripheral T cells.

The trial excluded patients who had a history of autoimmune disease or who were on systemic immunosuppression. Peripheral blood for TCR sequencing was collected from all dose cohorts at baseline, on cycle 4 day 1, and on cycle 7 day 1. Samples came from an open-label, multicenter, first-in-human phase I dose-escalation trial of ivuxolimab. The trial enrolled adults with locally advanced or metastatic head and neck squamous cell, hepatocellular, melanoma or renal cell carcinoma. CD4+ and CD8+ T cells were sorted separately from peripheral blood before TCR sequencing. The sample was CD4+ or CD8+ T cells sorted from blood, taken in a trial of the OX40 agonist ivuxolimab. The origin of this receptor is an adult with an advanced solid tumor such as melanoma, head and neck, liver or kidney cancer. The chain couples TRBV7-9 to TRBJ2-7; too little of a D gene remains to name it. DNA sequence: TGTGCCAGCAGCTTTACGACCCTTAGCTCCTACGAGCAGTACTTC. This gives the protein CASSFTTLSSYEQYF. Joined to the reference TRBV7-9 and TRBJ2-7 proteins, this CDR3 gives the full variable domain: DTGVSQNPRHKITKRGQNVTFRCDPISEHNRLYWYRQTLGQGPEFLTYFQNEAQLEKSRLLSDRFSAERPKGSFSTLEIQRTEQGDSAMYLCASSFTTLSSYEQYFGPGTRLTVT.